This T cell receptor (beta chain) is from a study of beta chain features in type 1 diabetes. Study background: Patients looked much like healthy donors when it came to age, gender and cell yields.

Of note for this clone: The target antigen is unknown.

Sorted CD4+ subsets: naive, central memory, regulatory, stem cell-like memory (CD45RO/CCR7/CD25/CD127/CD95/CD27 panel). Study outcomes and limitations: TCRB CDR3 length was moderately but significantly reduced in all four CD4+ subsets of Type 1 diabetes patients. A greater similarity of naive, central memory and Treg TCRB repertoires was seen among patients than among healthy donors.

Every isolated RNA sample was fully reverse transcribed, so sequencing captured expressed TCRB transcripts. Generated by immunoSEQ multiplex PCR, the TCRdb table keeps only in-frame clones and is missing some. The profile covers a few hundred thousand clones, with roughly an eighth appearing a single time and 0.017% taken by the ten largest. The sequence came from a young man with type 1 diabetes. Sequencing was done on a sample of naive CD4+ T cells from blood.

The CDR3 nucleotides read TGTGCCAGCAGTCGGGGCAGGGCAGGGGACGAGCAGTACTTC. It codes for CASSRGRAGDEQYF. V usage is TRBV27 and J usage is TRBJ2-7; tentatively, D is TRBD1 (6 bases). V dropped 5 bases and J dropped 5 bases, with 16 bases sitting between them. Germline values: CDR1 MNHEY, CDR2 SMNVEV (reference sequence). CDR3 size: 14 residues.